The 22 T cell receptor beta chains below all came from one sample that was sequenced in a study of control samples from healthy donors and cancer patients. Profiled with immunoSEQ multiplex PCR; TCRdb holds only in-frame clones, not every one. The data contain about 120,000 clones, 90% to 95% of them singletons. Specimen: blood. Every receptor here comes from a woman aged 18-30 years in good health.

The V gene is TRBV15, the J gene TRBJ2-7; D is perhaps TRBD1 (5 bases). V was cut by 1 base and J by 1 base, with 11 bases left in between. The CDR3 runs to 15 residues. CDR1 is LNHNV, CDR2 YYDKDF, per germline (reference sequence). CDR3 nucleotides: TGTGCCACCAGCAGAGTTGAGACAGCTTCCTACGAGCAGTACTTC. Translating gives CATSRVETASYEQYF.

In its sample, this clone was seen once. The chain carries TRBV6-5 and TRBJ2-5; 8 bases are shared with TRBD1. This CDR3 has 14 amino acids. The germline CDR1 and CDR2 sequences are MNHEY and SVGAGI. Germline trimming cut 6 bases from V and 4 bases from J; bases unmatched to any gene: 7. The CDR3 is CASRSFGQGETQYF. The DNA of the CDR3 is TGTGCCAGCAGGAGCTTCGGACAGGGAGAGACCCAGTACTTC.

V and J are TRBV4-3 and TRBJ2-5; no definite D call. Trimming took 0 bases from V and 1 from J, leaving 15 bases between them. The CDR3 has 17 amino acids. CDR1 is LGHNA and CDR2 is YSLEER in the germline V gene. CDR3 DNA sequence: TGCGCCAGCAGCCAAGATGGGCCCGTGGCGGCCCAAGAGACCCAGTACTTC. This translates into CASSQDGPVAAQETQYF.

As regards this clone: The junction shows a germline mismatch at one end, possibly a read error. This chain connects TRBV28 to TRBJ1-2; D call uncertain. The germline V gene encodes CDR1 MDHEN and CDR2 SYDVKM. This CDR3 has 15 amino acids. CDR3 sequence reads: CTSSFRGLILYGYTF. In nucleotides, the CDR3 is TGTACCAGCAGTTTTCGCGGTCTGATTCTCTATGGCTACACCTTC.

This chain joins TRBV5-1 and TRBJ1-2; possibly TRBD1 for D (5 bases). Trimming took off 2 bases at V and 6 bases at J, with 14 bases between the two ends. CDR3 size: 14 residues. Germline-derived CDR1 and CDR2 are SGHRS and YFSETQ. CDR3 nucleotide sequence: TGCGCCAGCAGCTTTTGGGCAGGAGGGGATGGCTACACCTTC. Residues: CASSFWAGGDGYTF.

A few counts support this clone. The chain combines TRBV28 with TRBJ2-2, with D possibly matching TRBD1 (6 bases). The CDR3 has 13 amino acids. Germline assignment: CDR1 MDHEN and CDR2 SYDVKM. V lost 6 bases, J lost 5 bases, and 10 bases lay in between. The CDR3 loop reads CASRTRGTGELFF. The CDR3 DNA follows: TGTGCCAGCAGGACAAGGGGGACCGGGGAGCTGTTTTTT.

The V gene is TRBV27, the J gene TRBJ2-5; the D gene is possibly TRBD2 (5 bases). Trimming stripped 4 bases from V and 1 base from J, with 13 bases between. Germline lookup yields CDR1 MNHEY and CDR2 SMNVEV (reference sequence). The CDR3 covers 15 residues. The CDR3: CASSYLAGVQETQYF. CDR3 bases: TGTGCCAGCAGTTATCTAGCTGGGGTCCAAGAGACCCAGTACTTC.

V gene TRBV3-1 (or the pseudogene TRBV3-2) combines with J gene TRBJ2-7; 8 nucleotides align to TRBD1. This CDR3 is built from 14 residues. Germline values: CDR1 LGHDT, CDR2 YNNKEL (reference sequence). The V and J ends lost 1 base and 5 bases, in that order; junction bases with no gene match: 4. The CDR3 DNA reads as TGTGCCAGCAGCCAAGCCGGGACAGGTGACGAGCAGTACTTC. Translation gives CASSQAGTGDEQYF.

The chain has TRBV30 and TRBJ1-2, with D tentatively TRBD1 (5 bases). Per the germline V gene, CDR1 is GTSNPN and CDR2 is SVGIG (reference sequence). The CDR3 consists of 12 residues. V was clipped by 1 base and J by 8 bases, with 11 bases between them. The CDR3 region is CAWSEGRGGYTF. The DNA of the CDR3 is TGTGCCTGGAGTGAGGGGCGGGGCGGCTACACCTTC.

The sample holds one count of this clone. This sequence joins TRBV4-1 and TRBJ2-4; tentative D call: TRBD2 (6 bases). The CDR3 runs 15 residues. CDR1 and CDR2 (germline): MGHRA, YSYEKL. The ends were cut back, 1 base at V and 3 bases at J, with 10 bases in the middle. The chain's CDR3 is CASSQVRGGKNIQYF. The CDR3 DNA is TGCGCCAGCAGCCAAGTTAGGGGAGGCAAAAACATTCAGTACTTC.

CDR3 in DNA: TGTGCCAGCAGCTTCCAACAGGGATACGAGCAGTACTTC. Its protein product is CASSFQQGYEQYF. The chain joins TRBV7-8 to TRBJ2-7; a possible D gene is TRBD1 (6 bases). V lost 3 bases to trimming and J lost 4 bases, with 10 bases between them. Germline CDR1 and CDR2: SGHVS and FQNEAQ. This CDR3 comprises 13 residues.

The chain has TRBV10-3 and TRBJ2-3; 9 nucleotides align to TRBD1. V trimming: 3 bases; J trimming: 0 bases; junction bases outside the gene matches: 1. Germline V gene sequence: CDR1 ENHRY, CDR2 SYGVKD. CDR3 size: 15 residues. The CDR3 is CAISDGTGSTDTQYF. Written as DNA, the CDR3 is TGTGCCATCAGTGACGGGACAGGGAGCACAGATACGCAGTATTTT.

V is TRBV5-1 and J is TRBJ2-7, with D tentatively TRBD1 (6 bases). The CDR3 spans 14 residues. V was pared by 4 bases and J by 2 bases, with 13 bases between. The germline CDR1 and CDR2 sequences are SGHRS and YFSETQ. The CDR3 region has the DNA TGCGCCAGCAGCCCCCTCGGGGACACCTACGAGCAGTACTTC. This gives the protein CASSPLGDTYEQYF.

CDR3 amino acids: CASSVDPLTNTGELFF. In DNA, the CDR3 is TGTGCCAGCAGCGTAGATCCCCTGACGAACACCGGGGAGCTGTTTTTT. This chain joins TRBV9 and TRBJ2-2, with D hard to call. This CDR3 is 16 amino acids long. Germline V gene sequence: CDR1 SGDLS, CDR2 YYNGEE. The V gene lost 0 bases and the J gene lost 0 bases, with 9 bases spanning the gap.

The rearrangement links TRBV28 to TRBJ2-3, with 9 positions matching TRBD1. The CDR3 has 15 amino acids. Trimming removed 5 bases from V and 1 base from J; junction bases left unmatched: 4. Germline CDR1 is MDHEN and CDR2 is SYDVKM. This CDR3 reads CASSRDRVRTDTQYF. The CDR3 DNA reads TGTGCCAGCAGTCGGGACAGGGTGCGCACAGATACGCAGTATTTT.

The rearrangement uses TRBV7-2 and TRBJ2-7, with 9 bases identical to TRBD1. The V and J ends lost 4 bases and 4 bases, in that order; junction bases with no gene match: 5. This CDR3 comprises 14 residues. Germline V gives CDR1 SGHTA, CDR2 FQGNSA. The CDR3 nucleotides read TGTGCCAGCAGCTACAGGGGGCTTGGTTACGAGCAGTACTTC. Encoded protein: CASSYRGLGYEQYF. The full variable domain, its missing parts supplied by reference TRBV7-2 and TRBJ2-7, is GAGVSQSPSNKVTEKGKDVELRCDPISGHTALYWYRQSLGQGLEFLIYFQGNSAPDKSGLPSDRFSAERTGGSVSTLTIQRTQQEDSAVYLCASSYRGLGYEQYFGPGTRLTVT.

The CDR3 loop is CASSHGGAGNQETQYF. As DNA, the CDR3 is TGTGCCAGTAGCCACGGTGGGGCGGGAAACCAAGAGACCCAGTACTTC. This chain uses TRBV19 with TRBJ2-5; tentatively, D is TRBD2 (6 bases). V lost 6 bases, J lost 0 bases, and 17 bases lay in between. The CDR3 length is 16 residues. From germline, CDR1 is LNHDA and CDR2 SQIVND (reference sequence).

The V and J genes are TRBV4-3 and TRBJ2-1, with D perhaps assigned TRBD1 or TRBD2 (5 bases each). V was clipped by 1 base and J by 7 bases, with 11 bases between them. Germline loops: CDR1 LGHNA, CDR2 YSLEER. The CDR3 has 14 amino acids. CDR3 bases: TGCGCCAGCAGCCAAGGTCCGGGGCGGAATGAGCAGTTCTTC. Its protein product is CASSQGPGRNEQFF.

The chain is built from TRBV4-2 and TRBJ2-3; D uncertain. Per germline, CDR1 LGHNA and CDR2 YNFKEQ. The CDR3 is made up of 19 amino acids. Trimming removed 2 bases at V and 2 bases at J, with 23 bases between. Here the CDR3 reads CASSQPDPYWRHYTDTQYF. The CDR3 coding sequence is TGTGCCAGCAGCCAACCGGATCCTTATTGGAGACATTACACAGATACGCAGTATTTT.

The chain joins TRBV2 to TRBJ2-5, with D unresolved. This CDR3 is built from 16 residues. Looked up from germline, CDR1 is SNHLY and CDR2 is FYNNEI. Trimming removed 1 base at V and 3 bases at J, with 15 bases between. Written as DNA, the CDR3 is TGTGCCAGCAGTGAAGAGGGATTCACAAAAAAAGAGACCCAGTACTTC. Encoded protein: CASSEEGFTKKETQYF.

This clone appeared a few times. The gene calls are TRBV2 and TRBJ1-6; D is undetermined. The length of the CDR3 is 15 residues. From germline, CDR1 is SNHLY and CDR2 FYNNEI. V lost 6 bases to trimming and J lost 5 bases, with 14 bases between them. This chain's CDR3 is CASRIGQENNSPLHF. The CDR3 coding sequence is TGTGCCAGCAGGATAGGCCAGGAAAATAATTCACCCCTCCACTTT.

J is TRBJ2-7 and V is TRBV27; TRBD1 matches at 9 bases. Per germline, CDR1 MNHEY and CDR2 SMNVEV (reference sequence). The CDR3 loop spans 16 amino acids. Losses at the gene ends were 8 bases for V and 0 bases for J; bases not matched to a gene: 11. DNA of the CDR3: TGTGCCAGCCGTCTTAAAGGGACAGGGAGCTCCTACGAGCAGTACTTC. It translates to CASRLKGTGSSYEQYF.